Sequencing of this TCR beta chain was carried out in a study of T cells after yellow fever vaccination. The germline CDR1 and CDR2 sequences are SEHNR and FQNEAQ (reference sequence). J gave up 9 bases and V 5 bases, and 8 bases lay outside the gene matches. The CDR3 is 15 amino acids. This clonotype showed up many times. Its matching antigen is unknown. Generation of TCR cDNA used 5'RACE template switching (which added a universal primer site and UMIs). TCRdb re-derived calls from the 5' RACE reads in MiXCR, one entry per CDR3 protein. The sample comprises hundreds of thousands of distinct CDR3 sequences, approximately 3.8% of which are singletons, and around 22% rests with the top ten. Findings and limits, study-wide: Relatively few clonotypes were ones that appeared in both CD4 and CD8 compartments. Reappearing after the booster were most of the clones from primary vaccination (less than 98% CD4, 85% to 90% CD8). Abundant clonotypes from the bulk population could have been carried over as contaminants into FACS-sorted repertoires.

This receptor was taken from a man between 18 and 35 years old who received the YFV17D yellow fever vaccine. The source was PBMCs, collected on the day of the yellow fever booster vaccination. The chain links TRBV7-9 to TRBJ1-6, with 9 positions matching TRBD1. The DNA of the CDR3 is TGTGCCAGCAGCGCGAACAGGGGGCCGGTTTCACCCCTCCACTTT. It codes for CASSANRGPVSPLHF.